A selection of T cell receptor beta chains follows, all from one sample in a study of shared clonotypes between healthy human individuals. This table comes from immunoSEQ multiplex PCR, and its TCRdb copy is limited to in-frame clones, with some not included. The sample records around 500,000 clones, around 79% being singletons. The source material was PBMCs. These receptors were taken from a woman aged 40 to 50 in good health. Some clones in this sample may be carry-over from other donors' samples. Each CDR3 is given with its conserved first and last residue. D genes are given only for firm matches. A clone size is listed for some rows: how often the clone was seen (once, few, many), or a class if it is expanded.

V gene	D gene	J gene	clone size	CDR3 protein	CDR3 DNA
TRBV10-1	TRBD2	TRBJ2-2	.	CASSRDYRTGELFF	TGCGCCAGCAGCCGGGACTACCGCACCGGGGAGCTGTTTTTT
TRBV28	.	TRBJ2-1	.	CASSARRNEQFF	TGTGCCAGCAGTGCCCGTAGAAATGAGCAGTTCTTC
TRBV10-1	TRBD1	TRBJ2-5	.	CASSASRGQETQYF	TGCGCCAGCAGTGCGTCCAGGGGGCAAGAGACCCAGTACTTC
TRBV29-1	TRBD1	TRBJ1-2	.	CSVDRDSLTGYGYTF	TGCAGCGTTGACCGGGACAGCCTGACGGGGTATGGCTACACCTTC
TRBV19	TRBD1	TRBJ2-1	few	CASSVGTGETEQFF	TGTGCCAGTAGTGTCGGGACAGGGGAGACTGAGCAGTTCTTC
TRBV28	.	TRBJ2-1	.	CASRIPGVGNEQFF	TGTGCCAGCAGGATACCAGGGGTGGGCAATGAGCAGTTCTTC
TRBV5-1	TRBD1	TRBJ1-4	.	CASSDPTGGDEKLFF	TGCGCCAGCAGCGACCCCACAGGGGGCGATGAAAAACTGTTTTTT
TRBV5-6	TRBD1	TRBJ1-2	many	CASSLVTGTGDGYTF	TGTGCCAGCAGCTTGGTGACAGGGACAGGGGATGGCTACACCTTC
TRBV6-5	.	TRBJ1-5	.	CASSSSWDKSQPQHF	TGTGCCAGCAGTTCCTCCTGGGACAAGAGTCAGCCCCAGCATTTT
TRBV9	TRBD2	TRBJ2-1	once	CASSVNSGGTSRFRHEQFF	TGTGCCAGCAGCGTTAATTCAGGCGGGACTAGCCGCTTTCGGCATGAGCAGTTCTTC
TRBV5-6	TRBD1	TRBJ2-2	.	CASSLGTGVGGELFF	TGTGCCAGCAGCTTGGGCACAGGGGTAGGAGGGGAGCTGTTTTTT
TRBV19	TRBD1	TRBJ2-7	.	CASKGPGTGSSWEQYF	TGTGCCAGTAAGGGGCCAGGGACAGGGAGTTCTTGGGAGCAGTACTTC
TRBV7-8	TRBD1	TRBJ1-1	.	CASSYDRGTNTEAFF	TGTGCCAGCAGCTATGACAGGGGAACGAACACTGAAGCTTTCTTT
TRBV14	TRBD1	TRBJ2-7	.	CASSQDLGTGPYEQYF	TGTGCCAGCAGCCAAGATTTAGGGACAGGGCCCTACGAGCAGTACTTC
TRBV6-1	.	TRBJ2-1	.	CASSLDRQTGQFF	TGTGCCAGCAGTCTTGACAGACAGACTGGGCAGTTCTTC
TRBV6-1	TRBD1	TRBJ2-2	.	CASSEDWTGGVTGELFF	TGTGCCAGCAGTGAAGATTGGACAGGGGGCGTCACCGGGGAGCTGTTTTTT
TRBV7-8	TRBD2	TRBJ2-3	.	CASRLAGGPDTQYF	TGTGCCTCAAGACTAGCGGGAGGGCCGGATACGCAGTATTTT
TRBV10-3	TRBD2	TRBJ2-2	.	CAMEREFTGELFF	TGTGCCATGGAGCGGGAGTTCACCGGGGAGCTGTTTTTT
TRBV6-4	.	TRBJ2-3	.	CASTPGGAPTDTQYF	TGTGCCAGCACCCCCGGTGGGGCCCCCACAGATACGCAGTATTTT
TRBV19	.	TRBJ1-5	.	CASSSDLGIIQPQHF	TGTGCCAGTAGCTCCGACCTAGGTATCATTCAGCCCCAGCATTTT
TRBV7-2	.	TRBJ1-5	.	CASSLNVGRSGNQPQHF	TGTGCCAGCAGCTTAAACGTCGGCAGGTCCGGCAATCAGCCCCAGCATTTT
TRBV7-6	TRBD2	TRBJ2-7	.	CASSLELAGGPREQYF	TGTGCCAGCAGCTTAGAGCTAGCGGGAGGGCCTAGGGAGCAGTACTTC
TRBV2	TRBD2	TRBJ2-7	.	CASRGSSGRAGEQYF	TGTGCCAGCAGGGGTTCTAGCGGGAGGGCCGGAGAGCAGTACTTC
TRBV15	TRBD1	TRBJ1-5	.	CATSPDRGRVQPQHF	TGTGCCACCAGCCCCGACAGGGGGCGAGTACAGCCCCAGCATTTT
TRBV19	.	TRBJ1-5	.	CASSIGFRDQPQHF	TGTGCCAGTAGTATCGGATTCCGAGATCAGCCCCAGCATTTT
TRBV6-6	TRBD1	TRBJ2-7	.	CATATGNYEQYF	TGTGCCACCGCGACAGGGAACTACGAGCAGTACTTC
TRBV28	.	TRBJ2-2	.	CASKQTKNTGELFF	TGTGCCAGCAAACAGACTAAGAACACCGGGGAGCTGTTTTTT
TRBV11-3	TRBD2	TRBJ2-5	once	CASSSRLDGGETQYF	TGTGCCAGCAGCTCCCGACTAGACGGGGGGGAGACCCAGTACTTC
TRBV6-4	TRBD2	TRBJ2-3	many	CASSDEGGSGTDTQYF	TGTGCCAGCAGTGACGAGGGCGGGAGCGGCACAGATACGCAGTATTTT
TRBV28	.	TRBJ2-4	.	CASSPGWGPTGLAKNIQYF	TGTGCCAGCAGCCCTGGTTGGGGCCCGACGGGGTTAGCCAAAAACATTCAGTACTTC
TRBV2	.	TRBJ2-1	many	CASSVGRAQVHEQFF	TGTGCCAGCAGTGTTGGACGAGCTCAGGTGCATGAGCAGTTCTTC
TRBV4-3	.	TRBJ2-7	.	CASSQDRNSYEQYF	TGCGCCAGCAGCCAAGATCGGAACTCCTACGAGCAGTACTTC
TRBV11-1	TRBD2	TRBJ2-1	.	CASSLPGLADPTQQFF	TGTGCCAGCAGCTTACCGGGACTAGCGGACCCTACCCAGCAGTTCTTC
TRBV5-1	.	TRBJ1-2	.	CASSLEGRDGYTF	TGCGCCAGCAGCTTGGAAGGGAGGGATGGCTACACCTTC
TRBV6-1	.	TRBJ1-1	.	CASRPNTEAFF	TGTGCCAGCAGACCAAACACTGAAGCTTTCTTT
TRBV4-2	.	TRBJ2-7	.	CASSPTRSSYEQYF	TGTGCCAGCAGCCCGACAAGGAGCTCCTACGAGCAGTACTTC
TRBV7-6	TRBD1	TRBJ2-3	.	CASSLWSGGFVDTQYF	TGTGCCAGCAGCTTATGGTCAGGGGGCTTTGTAGATACGCAGTATTTT
TRBV7-2	.	TRBJ1-2	.	CASSPTPPVDGYTF	TGTGCCAGCAGCCCGACCCCCCCGGTGGATGGCTACACCTTC
TRBV28	.	TRBJ1-1	few	CASSLRQQNTEAFF	TGTGCCAGCAGTTTGCGGCAGCAGAACACTGAAGCTTTCTTT
TRBV5-6	.	TRBJ2-7	.	CASSIRITYEQYF	TGTGCCAGCAGCATCCGGATTACCTACGAGCAGTACTTC
TRBV4-1	TRBD1	TRBJ2-3	few	CASSQDGGAGGSDTQYF	TGCGCCAGCAGCCAAGATGGAGGGGCAGGGGGCTCAGATACGCAGTATTTT
TRBV7-9	.	TRBJ2-5	.	CASSLLGAETQYF	TGTGCCAGCAGCCTCTTAGGGGCAGAGACCCAGTACTTC
TRBV18	.	TRBJ1-1	.	CASSPNTGANTEAFF	TGTGCCAGCTCACCAAACACGGGGGCGAACACTGAAGCTTTCTTT
TRBV23-1	.	TRBJ2-7	few	CASSATGSRYEQYF	TGCGCCAGCAGCGCCACGGGGTCGCGCTACGAGCAGTACTTC
TRBV11-2	.	TRBJ2-1	.	CASSLIGYNEQFF	TGTGCCAGCAGCTTAATAGGATACAATGAGCAGTTCTTC
TRBV30	TRBD2	TRBJ2-1	once	CAWNPGTSGYNEQFF	TGTGCCTGGAATCCCGGGACTAGCGGCTACAATGAGCAGTTCTTC
TRBV29-1	TRBD1	TRBJ2-7	.	CSVARRQGDYEQYF	TGCAGCGTTGCTCGCCGACAGGGTGACTACGAGCAGTACTTC
TRBV6-5	.	TRBJ2-1	.	CASSYDREAYNEQFF	TGTGCCAGCAGTTATGACAGGGAGGCTTACAATGAGCAGTTCTTC
TRBV15	TRBD2	TRBJ2-5	.	CATSRNEGTTSGLETQYF	TGTGCCACCAGCAGAAACGAGGGGACTACGTCGGGTTTGGAGACCCAGTACTTC
TRBV7-3	.	TRBJ2-5	.	CASSLSRDQETQYF	TGTGCCAGCAGCCTATCCCGGGACCAAGAGACCCAGTACTTC
TRBV6-6	TRBD2	TRBJ2-1	.	CASTETSPSSYNEQFF	TGTGCCAGCACCGAGACTAGCCCAAGCTCCTACAATGAGCAGTTCTTC
TRBV5-1	.	TRBJ2-4	once	CASSMDGPGDIQYF	TGCGCCAGCAGCATGGACGGACCTGGGGACATTCAGTACTTC
TRBV5-6	.	TRBJ1-4	.	CASSLGEPTPSKREEKLFF	TGTGCCAGCAGCTTGGGAGAGCCTACGCCGAGTAAGCGGGAAGAAAAACTGTTTTTT
TRBV18	TRBD2	TRBJ2-7	.	CASSPPSGLAGVKQYF	TGTGCCAGCTCACCACCCTCCGGACTAGCGGGAGTCAAGCAGTACTTC